This entry concerns a single T cell receptor beta chain. Its antigen has not been determined. Per-nucleotide qualities are absent, and no much larger clonotype sits a single base away. These data originate in a study of T cell responses to AZD1222 COVID-19 vaccine (dated by TCRdb to 2020 to 2023). With regard to the full study: TCR sequencing was performed for about 250 trial participants, of whom about 200 were given two doses of AZD1222 and around 26 were given two doses of MenACWY control vaccine. Trial participants were enrolled by age into subgroups of 18-55, 56-69 and 70-plus years, and about 150, 27 and 61 TCR-sequenced participants, respectively, were included in these subgroups.

The CDR3 sequence holds 14 residues, the cysteine and phenylalanine included. Left in the record is the CDR3 DNA by itself, 42 bases read in frame from the first base. V loses 0 bases, J loses 7 bases, and the germline ends lie 12 bases apart. Reading the germline V gene gives CDR1 SGHVS and CDR2 FQNEAQ. The label giving this sample's time point can be read as: about 28 days (+/-7) after the second vaccine dose. Because spike-specific TCR depth and breadth did not differ between the two schedules, AZD1222 recipients who got a second dose at roughly 4 weeks were pooled with those who got a second dose at roughly 12 weeks. Vaccinee samples came from UK trials COV001 and COV002, including a single-blind randomized controlled phase 2/3 trial of AZD1222 (ChAdOx1 nCoV-19) in healthy adults. For TCRbeta chain sequencing, PBMC samples from trial participants were taken at day 0 and at day 28 after the second dose.

General study outcomes and caveats: The 56-69-year group was small, and its depth increase did not reach significance, likely because of low power. Only six AZD1222 recipients were SARS-CoV-2 seropositive at baseline, limiting conclusions about previously exposed vaccinees. No day 14 peak-response samples were available, so repertoires were characterized only after the peak T cell response. After two AZD1222 doses, spike-specific TCR breadth and depth were significantly higher than at day 0 and than in MenACWY recipients. Reportedly, almost half of the unique spike-specific TCRs recognized epitopes lying outside the regions that are mutated in the B.1.351 and B.1.1.7 variants. Vaccine-associated CD4 TCRs spanned the whole spike protein, with dominant responses in regions 160-218 and 743-854. Participants were mostly white British and included more females than males, and it was suggested by the authors that clonal diversity may have been underestimated.

The CDR3 regions of human TCRbeta chains were analyzed by immunosequencing. On the study's bioinformatics: Repertoire TCRs were matched against a reference library of SARS-CoV-2-specific TCRs generated with the MIRA antigen-specificity platform. Breadth was defined as the fraction of unique TCRs that were SARS-CoV-2-associated, and depth was defined as the fraction of total T cells that were SARS-CoV-2-associated. Using the MIRA data, every spike-specific TCR was mapped to the spike region that the TCR reacted to and assigned to either a CD4 or a CD8 class. Log10-transformed breadth and depth values were compared by one-way ANOVA with Sidak's multiple comparisons tests. TCRdb took over this immuneACCESS table, retaining in-frame rearrangements with V and J assigned. Such tables are incomplete; in checked studies, under half of the missing clones stem from an unresolved V gene, and the remainder is unexplained. V and J calls and clone size are copied from that table; D and trimming were computed from the DNA. This sample lists fewer than 200,000 clones; around nine tenths were detected once. The ten top clones hold around 1.1% of the sample.

The sequence links TRBV7-8 to TRBJ1-2; possibly the D gene is TRBD1, per 5 matching bases. The starting material was peripheral blood, obtained 28 days after the second AZD1222 dose. This clonotype was obtained from an adult who received the AZD1222 COVID-19 vaccine. The DNA reads as follows: TGTGCCAGCAGCTTAGCGTACGGGGCCGGTGGCTACACCTTC. Its protein product is CASSLAYGAGGYTF.